Reported below is one T cell receptor beta chain. Its antigen is undetermined. This sample is part of a study of cytomegalovirus exposure and HLA in healthy donors. Points from the study as a whole: Later analysis identified 16,000 or so TCR beta sequences associated with HLA alleles, using a false discovery rate threshold of 0.05. Productive status was seen about 90% or about 30% of the time for most TCR beta V segments in an earlier analysis. Accurate predictions that matched the HLA-A and HLA-B alleles of most subjects were reportedly made from TCR beta sequences. A classifier reportedly called cytomegalovirus status with high sensitivity and specificity.

The PCR had 60 Vbeta and 13 Jbeta primers. Only in-frame clones appear in the TCRdb table, and some are missing; sequencing was by immunoSEQ multiplex PCR. This sample carries approximately 140,000 clones, around 80% of them seen once, and the ten largest clones take around 2%. V dropped 8 bases and J dropped 0; count of bases not matched to a gene: 2. From germline, CDR1 is SGDLS and CDR2 YYNGEE. The CDR3 loop spans 13 amino acids. The sequenced sample was PBMCs. The rearrangement links TRBV9 to TRBJ2-7, with TRBD2 matching 10 bases. The origin of this receptor is a woman in her forties or fifties in good health and CMV-seronegative. CDR3 protein: CASSSGSSYEQYF. The CDR3 DNA sequence: TGTGCCAGTTCTAGCGGGAGCTCCTACGAGCAGTACTTC.